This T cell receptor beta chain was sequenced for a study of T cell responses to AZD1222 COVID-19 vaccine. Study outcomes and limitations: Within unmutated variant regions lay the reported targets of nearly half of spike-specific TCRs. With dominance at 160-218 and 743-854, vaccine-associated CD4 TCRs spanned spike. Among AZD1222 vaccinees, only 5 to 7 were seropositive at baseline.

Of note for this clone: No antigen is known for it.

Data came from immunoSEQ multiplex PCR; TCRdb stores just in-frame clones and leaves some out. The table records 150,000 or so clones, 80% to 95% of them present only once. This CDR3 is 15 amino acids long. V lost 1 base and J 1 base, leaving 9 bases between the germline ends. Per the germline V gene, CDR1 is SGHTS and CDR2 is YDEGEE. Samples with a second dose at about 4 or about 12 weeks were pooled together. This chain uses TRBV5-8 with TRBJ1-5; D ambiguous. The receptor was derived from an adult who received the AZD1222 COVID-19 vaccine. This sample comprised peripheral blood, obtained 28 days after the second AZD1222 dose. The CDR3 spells CASSLRLPSNQPQHF. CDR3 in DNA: TGTGCCAGCAGCTTGAGGCTTCCAAGCAATCAGCCCCAGCATTTT. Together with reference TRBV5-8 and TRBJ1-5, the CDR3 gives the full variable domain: EAGVTQSPTHLIKTRGQQATLRCSPISGHTSVYWYQQALGLGLQFLLWYDEGEERNRGNFPPRFSGRQFPNYSSELNVNALELEDSALYLCASSLRLPSNQPQHFGDGTRLSIL.